This is a list of T cell receptor beta chains from one sample in a study of blood T cell repertoires in COVID-19. Some clones are missing from TCRdb's copy, which holds only in-frame ones; the method was immunoSEQ multiplex PCR. The sample carries over 200,000 clones, about 87% recorded once. The sequenced sample was PBMCs or T cells enriched from blood (not recorded which). These receptors were collected from a young man who had recovered from COVID-19. The CDR3 runs from the conserved cysteine through the conserved F or W. The D gene is left open where the match is weak. Expanded clones are given a class, and other clones once, few, many or no size at all.

v_call	clone_size	d_call	j_call	cdr3_aa	cdr3_nt
TRBV18	NA	NA	TRBJ2-5	CASSPNRVETQYF	TGTGCCAGCTCACCAAACAGGGTTGAGACCCAGTACTTC
TRBV5-5	few	NA	TRBJ1-5	CASSLRGGEPQHF	TGTGCCAGCAGCTTGAGAGGGGGAGAGCCCCAGCATTTT
TRBV15	NA	NA	TRBJ2-7	CATSRGGAEYYEQYF	TGTGCCACCAGCAGAGGGGGAGCCGAGTACTACGAGCAGTACTTC
TRBV28	NA	NA	TRBJ1-2	CASSKRPLADGYTF	TGTGCCAGCAGCAAGAGACCCCTGGCGGATGGCTACACCTTC
TRBV2	NA	NA	TRBJ2-1	CASRPGSSNEQFF	TGTGCCAGCAGACCCGGGTCCTCCAATGAGCAGTTCTTC
TRBV30	NA	TRBD1	TRBJ1-5	CAWSAGQGRYQPQHF	TGTGCCTGGAGTGCCGGACAGGGGCGTTATCAGCCCCAGCATTTT
TRBV24-1	NA	TRBD1	TRBJ1-4	CATSDSGTGKGVNEKLFF	TGTGCCACCAGTGATTCCGGGACAGGGAAAGGAGTTAATGAAAAACTGTTTTTT
TRBV7-2	NA	NA	TRBJ1-4	CASSLRGGPNEKLFF	TGTGCCAGCAGCTTACGTGGGGGCCCTAATGAAAAACTGTTTTTT
TRBV9	NA	TRBD2	TRBJ2-7	CASSVEGGGSYEQYF	TGTGCCAGCAGCGTAGAGGGCGGGGGCTCCTACGAGCAGTACTTC
TRBV20-1	NA	NA	TRBJ1-5	CSASQGYTDSNQPQHF	TGCAGTGCTAGTCAGGGATACACCGATAGCAATCAGCCCCAGCATTTT
TRBV6-5	NA	NA	TRBJ1-1	CASSYLRGGAEAFF	TGTGCCAGCAGTTATTTGAGGGGAGGCGCTGAAGCTTTCTTT
TRBV5-1	NA	NA	TRBJ1-5	CASSLNGQTNQPQHF	TGCGCCAGCAGCTTGAATGGACAGACGAATCAGCCCCAGCATTTT
TRBV4-1	NA	NA	TRBJ1-2	CASSQGPSEVGYTF	TGCGCCAGCAGCCAAGGCCCCTCCGAGGTCGGCTACACCTTC
TRBV19	NA	NA	TRBJ1-4	CASSRPGVANEKLFF	TGTGCCAGTAGCCGTCCAGGGGTGGCTAATGAAAAACTGTTTTTT
TRBV11-2	NA	TRBD1	TRBJ2-3	CASSYRGTGTDTQYF	TGTGCCAGCAGCTACCGAGGGACAGGGACAGATACGCAGTATTTT
TRBV12-3/TRBV12-4	NA	NA	TRBJ2-5	CASSLVGRETQYF	TGTGCCAGCAGTTTGGTAGGGAGGGAGACCCAGTACTTC
TRBV1	NA	NA	TRBJ2-7	CTSLAGLGEQYF	TGCACCAGCCTCGCGGGATTGGGAGAGCAGTACTTC
TRBV7-8	NA	NA	TRBJ1-2	CASSLAVDRIHYGYTF	TGTGCCAGCAGCTTGGCCGTCGACAGGATCCACTATGGCTACACCTTC
TRBV13	once	NA	TRBJ2-3	CASSPGRDTQYF	TGTGCCAGCAGCCCGGGTAGGGATACGCAGTATTTT
TRBV29-1	NA	TRBD1	TRBJ1-2	CSVEWTGGAGYTF	TGCAGCGTTGAATGGACAGGGGGTGCTGGCTACACCTTC
TRBV30	NA	NA	TRBJ1-4	CAWRKGRNNEKLFF	TGTGCCTGGAGAAAAGGGAGGAATAATGAAAAACTGTTTTTT
TRBV30	once	TRBD2	TRBJ2-1	CAWTRSGTIGPWGEQFF	TGTGCCTGGACCCGTAGCGGGACAATCGGGCCCTGGGGTGAGCAGTTCTTC
TRBV7-9	NA	TRBD1	TRBJ1-1	CASSLGTGGFGTEAFF	TGTGCCAGCAGCTTAGGGACAGGGGGTTTCGGGACTGAAGCTTTCTTT
TRBV19	NA	NA	TRBJ1-2	CASSTSGGTYGYTF	TGTGCCAGTAGTACCTCGGGGGGAACCTATGGCTACACCTTC
TRBV5-5	NA	TRBD2	TRBJ2-5	CASSLELAGGIQETQYF	TGTGCCAGCAGCTTGGAACTAGCGGGGGGTATCCAAGAGACCCAGTACTTC
TRBV12-3/TRBV12-4	NA	NA	TRBJ1-1	CASSFQTEAFF	TGTGCCAGCAGTTTCCAGACTGAAGCTTTCTTT
TRBV20-1	NA	TRBD2	TRBJ2-7	CSAGTGGEQYF	TGCAGTGCGGGCACGGGGGGAGAGCAGTACTTC
TRBV7-2	NA	TRBD1	TRBJ1-2	CASRGQENNYGYTF	TGTGCCAGCAGAGGACAGGAAAATAACTATGGCTACACCTTC
TRBV9	NA	TRBD2	TRBJ2-1	CASSLSGGYNEQFF	TGTGCCAGCAGCCTTAGCGGGGGTTACAATGAGCAGTTCTTC
TRBV7-8	NA	TRBD1	TRBJ2-7	CASSGPGQGLLYEQYF	TGTGCCAGCAGCGGTCCGGGACAGGGTCTCCTTTACGAGCAGTACTTC
TRBV28	NA	TRBD1	TRBJ2-5	CASSRNRGWETQYF	TGTGCCAGCAGCCGAAACAGGGGTTGGGAGACCCAGTACTTC
TRBV6-6	NA	NA	TRBJ1-2	CASSYRQAGGYTF	TGTGCCAGCAGTTATCGACAGGCGGGTGGCTACACCTTC
TRBV28	NA	TRBD2	TRBJ2-2	CASSLAGEVTGELFF	TGTGCCAGCAGTTTAGCGGGAGAGGTCACCGGGGAGCTGTTTTTT
TRBV6-5	NA	NA	TRBJ2-7	CAGAQGVQGREQYF	TGTGCCGGAGCACAAGGGGTGCAGGGCCGGGAGCAGTACTTC
TRBV27	NA	TRBD2	TRBJ2-1	CASSLDTGTSANEQFF	TGTGCCAGCAGTTTAGACACCGGGACTAGCGCCAATGAGCAGTTCTTC
TRBV18	NA	NA	TRBJ1-1	CASSPETNTEAFF	TGTGCCAGCTCACCGGAGACGAACACTGAAGCTTTCTTT
TRBV13	NA	TRBD1	TRBJ2-1	CATGGAGMHEQFF	TGTGCCACAGGGGGCGCTGGTATGCATGAGCAGTTCTTC
TRBV15	NA	NA	TRBJ1-4	CATSRDIVAGLGEKLFF	TGTGCCACCAGCAGAGATATCGTAGCGGGGTTGGGTGAAAAACTGTTTTTT
TRBV30	once	NA	TRBJ1-2	CAWKPRDILGSGYTF	TGTGCCTGGAAACCTCGGGACATCTTGGGCTCTGGCTACACCTTC